The clone carrying this TCR beta chain was observed a handful of times. Its matching antigen is unknown. TCRdb reprocessed the RT-PCR reads with MiXCR, giving one entry per CDR3 protein. There are under 800,000 distinct CDR3 sequences in the sample; 14% occur only once, and less than 7% lies in the top ten. The CDR3 is 15 amino acids. The trim removed 2 bases at V and 1 base at J, leaving 6 bases unmatched. The V gene's germline CDR1 is DFQATT and CDR2 SNEGSKA (reference sequence). These data are taken from a study of response to subunit inactivated influenza vaccine. General study results and limits: It was suggested by the authors that few new T cells are recruited by each seasonal influenza vaccination.

The material sequenced was PBMCs from blood, taken 14 to 15 days before vaccination. The V gene is TRBV20-1, the J gene TRBJ2-3; 7 nucleotides match TRBD2. This TCR was recovered from a man in his fifties who received an inactivated influenza vaccine. CDR3 amino acids: CSARTASGRTDTQYF. CDR3 nucleotide sequence: TGCAGTGCTAGAACGGCTAGCGGTCGCACAGATACGCAGTATTTT.